This TCR beta chain was identified in a study of tumor-infiltrating lymphocytes in primary liver carcinoma. Study-level background: Both sexes were represented among patients, who were 30 to 69 years old. The tumors, T1-T3 N0M0 lesions, were about 4.2 to 11 cm across.

RNA was extracted from whole blood without cell sorting, alongside germline DNA. Ten or more counts support this clonotype. Total RNA amounting to 500 ng was the source from which TCR beta cDNA was made with a constant-region primer. It was through three nested multiplex PCR rounds of slightly modified ARM-PCR that TCR beta libraries arose. Both of the initial two PCR rounds ran for nine to eleven cycles and employed TRBV1-TRBV30 forward primers alongside a C-beta reverse primer. TCRdb re-called the multiplex PCR reads with MiXCR, one entry per CDR3 protein. The sample has over 250,000 distinct CDR3 sequences; nearly 60% are singletons. V lost 5 bases and J lost 2; bases outside the gene matches: 6. Germline CDR1 and CDR2: SQVTM and ANQGSEA. CDR3 length equals 14 residues.

Sequences were obtained from peripheral blood. This sequence originates from a woman in her 30s with primary liver carcinoma and hepatitis B virus infection. The chain combines TRBV29-1 with TRBJ2-5, with 9 bases identical to TRBD2. The CDR3 bases are TGCAGCGTTCGGCGGGAGGGACAACAAGAGACCCAGTACTTC. It translates to CSVRREGQQETQYF.